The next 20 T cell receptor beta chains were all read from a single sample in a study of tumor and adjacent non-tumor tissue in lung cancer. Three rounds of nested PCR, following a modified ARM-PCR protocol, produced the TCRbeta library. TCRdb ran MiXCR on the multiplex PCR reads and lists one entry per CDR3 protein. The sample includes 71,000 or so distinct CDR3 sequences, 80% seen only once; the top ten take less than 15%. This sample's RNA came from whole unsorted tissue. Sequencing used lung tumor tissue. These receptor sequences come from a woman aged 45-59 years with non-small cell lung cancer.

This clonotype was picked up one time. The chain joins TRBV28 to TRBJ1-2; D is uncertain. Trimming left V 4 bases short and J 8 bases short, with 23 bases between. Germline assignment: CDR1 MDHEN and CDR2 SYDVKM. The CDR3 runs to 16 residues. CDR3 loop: CASSSQMTTLKEGYTF. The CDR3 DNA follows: TGTGCCAGCAGTTCCCAGATGACCACGCTGAAGGAGGGCTACACCTTC.

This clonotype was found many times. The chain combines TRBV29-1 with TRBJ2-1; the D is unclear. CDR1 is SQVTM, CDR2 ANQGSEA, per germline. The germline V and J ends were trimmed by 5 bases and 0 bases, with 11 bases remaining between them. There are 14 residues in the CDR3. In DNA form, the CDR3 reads TGCAGCGTTAAACAAGTCTACTCCTACAATGAGCAGTTCTTC. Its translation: CSVKQVYSYNEQFF.

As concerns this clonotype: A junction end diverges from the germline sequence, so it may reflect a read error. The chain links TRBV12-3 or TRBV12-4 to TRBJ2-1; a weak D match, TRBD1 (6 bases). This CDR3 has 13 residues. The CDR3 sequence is CASSFQGCNEQFF. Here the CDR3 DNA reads TGTGCAAGCAGTTTTCAGGGGTGCAATGAGCAGTTCTTC.

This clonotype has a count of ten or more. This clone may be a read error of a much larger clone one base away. The CDR3 protein is CASSQTINGQFF. In DNA form, the CDR3 reads TGCGCCAGCAGCCAAACCATCAATGGGCAGTTCTTC. This chain joins TRBV4-1 and TRBJ2-1; D unclear. The CDR3 length is 12 residues. CDR1 is MGHRA, CDR2 YSYEKL, per germline.

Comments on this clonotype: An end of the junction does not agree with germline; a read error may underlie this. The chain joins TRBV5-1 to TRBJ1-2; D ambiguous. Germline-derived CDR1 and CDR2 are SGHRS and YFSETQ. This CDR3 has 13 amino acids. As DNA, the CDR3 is TGCGCCAGCAGCTTAGGGCGAACTTATGGCTGCACCTTC. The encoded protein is CASSLGRTYGCTF.

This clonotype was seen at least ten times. The DNA for the CDR3 is TGTGCCAGCAGTTCCCCTAGCGGGAGTTCTATTAGGTCCTACGAGCAGTACTTC. Its protein product is CASSSPSGSSIRSYEQYF. V gene TRBV6-1 combines with J gene TRBJ2-7; 10 nucleotides agree with TRBD2. Germline values: CDR1 MNHNS, CDR2 SASEGT. The CDR3 spans 18 residues. V dropped 5 bases and J dropped 1; count of bases not matched to a gene: 14.

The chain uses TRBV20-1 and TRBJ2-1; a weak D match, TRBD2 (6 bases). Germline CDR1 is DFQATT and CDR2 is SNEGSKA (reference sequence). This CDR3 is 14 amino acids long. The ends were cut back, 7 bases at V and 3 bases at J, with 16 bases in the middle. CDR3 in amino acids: CSDSFGGDYNEQFF. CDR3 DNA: TGCAGTGATAGTTTCGGGGGAGACTACAATGAGCAGTTCTTC.

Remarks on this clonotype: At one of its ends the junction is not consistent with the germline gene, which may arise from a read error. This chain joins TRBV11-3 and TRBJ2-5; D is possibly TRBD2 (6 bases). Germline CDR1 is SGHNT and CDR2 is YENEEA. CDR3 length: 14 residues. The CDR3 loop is CANSRDGSQETQHF. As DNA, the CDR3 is TGTGCCAACAGCCGGGACGGGAGCCAAGAGACCCAGCACTTC. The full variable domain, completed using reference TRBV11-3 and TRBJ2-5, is EAGVVQSPRYKIIEKKQPVAFWCNPISGHNTLYWYLQNLGQGPELLIRYENEEAVDDSQLPKDRFSAERLKGVDSTLKIQPAELGDSAVYLCANSRDGSQETQHFGPGTRLLVL.

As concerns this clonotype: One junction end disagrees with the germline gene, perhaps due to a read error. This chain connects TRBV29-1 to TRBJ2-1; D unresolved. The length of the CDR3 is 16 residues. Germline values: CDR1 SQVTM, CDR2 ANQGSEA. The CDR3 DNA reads TGCAGAGTTGAAGATGGGCTAACAAGCTCCTACAATGAGCAGTTCTTC. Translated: CRVEDGLTSSYNEQFF.

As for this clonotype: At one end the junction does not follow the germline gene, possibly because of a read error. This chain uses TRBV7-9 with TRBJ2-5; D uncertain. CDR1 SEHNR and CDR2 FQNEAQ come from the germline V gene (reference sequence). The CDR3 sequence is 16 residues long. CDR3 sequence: CASSLVPTRLSETHYF. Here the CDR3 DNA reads TGTGCCAGCAGCTTAGTTCCCACCAGGCTGTCGGAGACCCACTACTTC. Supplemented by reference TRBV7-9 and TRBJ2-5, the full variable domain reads DTGVSQNPRHKITKRGQNVTFRCDPISEHNRLYWYRQTLGQGPEFLTYFQNEAQLEKSRLLSDRFSAERPKGSFSTLEIQRTEQGDSAMYLCASSLVPTRLSETHYFGPGTRLLVL.

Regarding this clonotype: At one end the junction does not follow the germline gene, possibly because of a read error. CDR3 sequence (DNA): TGCAGTGCTAGTTCCCGACAGGGGGCGGTAGCGGGAGTAACTAGCACAGAAACGCAGTATTTT. It specifies CSASSRQGAVAGVTSTETQYF. This chain connects TRBV20-1 to TRBJ2-3; perhaps TRBD1 as D (10 bases). Looked up from germline, CDR1 is DFQATT and CDR2 is SNEGSKA (reference sequence). This CDR3 region has 21 residues.

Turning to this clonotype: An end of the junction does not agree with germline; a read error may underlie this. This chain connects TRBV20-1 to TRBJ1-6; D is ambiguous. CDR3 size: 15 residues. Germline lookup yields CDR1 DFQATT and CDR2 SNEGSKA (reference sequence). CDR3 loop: CTARGLGSYNSPLHF. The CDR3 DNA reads TGCACTGCTAGAGGGCTGGGGTCCTATAATTCACCCCTACACTTT.

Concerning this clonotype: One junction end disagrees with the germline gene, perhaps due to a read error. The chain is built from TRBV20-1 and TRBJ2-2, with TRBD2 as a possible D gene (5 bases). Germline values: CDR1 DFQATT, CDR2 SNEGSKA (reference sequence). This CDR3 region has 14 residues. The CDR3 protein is CSARDSAGSGELCF. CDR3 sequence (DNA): TGCAGTGCTAGAGACTCAGCAGGTTCCGGGGAGCTGTGTTTT.

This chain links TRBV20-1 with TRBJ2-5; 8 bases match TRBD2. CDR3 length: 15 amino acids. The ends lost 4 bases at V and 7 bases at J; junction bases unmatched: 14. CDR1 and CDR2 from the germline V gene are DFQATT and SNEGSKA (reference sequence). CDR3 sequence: CSAIDGTRSLWTQYF. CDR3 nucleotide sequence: TGCAGTGCTATAGATGGGACTAGGTCCCTGTGGACCCAGTACTTC.

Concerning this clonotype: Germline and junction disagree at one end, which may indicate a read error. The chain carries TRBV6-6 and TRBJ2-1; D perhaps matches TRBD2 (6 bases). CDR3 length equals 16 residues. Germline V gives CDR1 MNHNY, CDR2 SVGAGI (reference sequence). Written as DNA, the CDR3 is TGTGTCAGCAGTTACTTGGCGGGGACCGCCTACAATGAGCAGTTCTTC. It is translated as CVSSYLAGTAYNEQFF.

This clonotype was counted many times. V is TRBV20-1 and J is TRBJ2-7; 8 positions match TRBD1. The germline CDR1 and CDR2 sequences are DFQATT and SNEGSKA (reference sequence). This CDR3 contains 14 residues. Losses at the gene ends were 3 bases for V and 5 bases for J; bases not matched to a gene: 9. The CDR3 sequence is CSASRQGARNEQYF. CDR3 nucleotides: TGCAGTGCTAGTCGGCAGGGGGCTAGGAACGAGCAGTACTTC.

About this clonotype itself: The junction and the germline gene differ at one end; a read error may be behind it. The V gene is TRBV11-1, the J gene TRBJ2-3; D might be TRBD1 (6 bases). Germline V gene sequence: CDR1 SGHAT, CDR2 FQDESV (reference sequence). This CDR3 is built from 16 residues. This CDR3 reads CVSSLGGRGGTDTQYF. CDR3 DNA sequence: TGTGTCAGCAGCTTAGGGGGTCGTGGTGGCACAGATACGCAGTATTTT.

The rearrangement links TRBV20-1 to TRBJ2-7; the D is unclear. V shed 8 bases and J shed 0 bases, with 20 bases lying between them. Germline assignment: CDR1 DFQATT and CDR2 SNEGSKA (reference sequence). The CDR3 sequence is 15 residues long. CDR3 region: CSTNLDPINSYEQYF. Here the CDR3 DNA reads TGCAGTACCAATTTAGACCCGATAAACTCCTACGAGCAGTACTTC.

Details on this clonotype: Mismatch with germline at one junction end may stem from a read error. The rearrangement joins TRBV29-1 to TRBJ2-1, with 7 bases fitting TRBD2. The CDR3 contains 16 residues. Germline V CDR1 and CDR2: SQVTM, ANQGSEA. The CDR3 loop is CSVNLPGGRSYNEQLF. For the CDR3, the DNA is TGCAGCGTTAATCTTCCAGGCGGGAGAAGCTACAATGAGCAGCTCTTC.

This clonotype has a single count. The CDR3 loop is CSGLSGYGHTF. The CDR3 bases are TGCAGCGGTCTGTCAGGGTATGGCCATACCTTC. The rearrangement links TRBV29-1 to TRBJ1-2, with D possibly TRBD1 on 5 matching bases. Germline CDR1 and CDR2: SQVTM and ANQGSEA. V was pared by 7 bases and J by 14 bases, with 20 bases between. This CDR3 has 11 residues.